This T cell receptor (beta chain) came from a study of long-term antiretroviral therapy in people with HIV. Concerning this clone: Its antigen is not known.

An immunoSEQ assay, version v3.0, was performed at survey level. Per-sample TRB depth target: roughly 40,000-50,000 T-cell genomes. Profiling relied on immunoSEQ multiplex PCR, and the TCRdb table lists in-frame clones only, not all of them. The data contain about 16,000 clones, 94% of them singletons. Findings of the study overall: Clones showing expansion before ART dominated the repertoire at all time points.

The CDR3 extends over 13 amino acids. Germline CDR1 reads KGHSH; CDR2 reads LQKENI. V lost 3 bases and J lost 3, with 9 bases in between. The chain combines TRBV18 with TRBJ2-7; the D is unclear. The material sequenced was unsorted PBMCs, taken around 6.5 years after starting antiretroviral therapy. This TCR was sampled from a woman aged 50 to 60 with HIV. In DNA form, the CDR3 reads TGTGCCAGCTCACCGGCGGAAGGCTACGAGCAGTACTTC. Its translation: CASSPAEGYEQYF.